This TCR beta chain derives from a study of T cells after yellow fever vaccination (dated by TCRdb to 2018 to 2020). Turning to the overall study: The SMART-Seq v4 Ultra Low Input RNA kit was used to prepare libraries from fractions with low cell numbers. Two healthy male donors, one aged 18 to 29 and one aged 30 to 40 years, were included in the cohort. Blood was drawn at multiple timepoints before and after primary and secondary immunization, with bulk PBMC replicates and cell subsets isolated. To follow T-cell clones before and after both primary and booster YFV17D yellow fever vaccination, bulk TCR alpha and beta repertoires underwent longitudinal sequencing. Results and caveats for the whole study, not just this receptor: Most clones expanded after primary vaccination (almost 98% of CD4 and 88% of CD8) were re-detected after the booster, suggesting that broad memory maintenance occurred. FACS-sorted repertoires could contain abundant contaminating clonotypes from the bulk population, so computational filtering was required. The study included only two donors, which limits how far the findings can be generalized. A small fraction of clonotypes appeared in both the CD4 and CD8 compartments, likely as a result of convergent recombination. Compared with the primary T-cell response, the secondary T-cell response was weaker but faster, peaking on day 5 rather than day 15.

This clonotype showed up just a few times. Its binding antigen is unknown. Per-base quality was not reported, and no clone a single base away is much larger than it. TCR cDNA was made using 5'RACE template switching, a step that added a universal primer site and unique molecular identifiers. Priming of cDNA synthesis was performed from both the TCR alpha and TCR beta constant segments. Library amplification used two PCR steps, and the second PCR step added sample barcodes and sequencing adapters. Sequencing of libraries was performed on Illumina HiSeq 2500 (2x100 bp) or NovaSeq (2x150 bp). The paper's processing steps were these. MIGEC was used to demultiplex reads and collapse the reads into UMI consensus sequences, and MiXCR was used for V(D)J alignment. Using edgeR on replicate PBMC samples, clonotypes were called vaccine-responding if FDR was below 0.01 and the log2 fold change was above 5 up to day 15. Bulk clonotypes were assigned CD4 or CD8 identity according to which sequenced CD4 or CD8 repertoire held them at higher abundance. TCRdb applied fastp at Q25 and MiXCR to the public reads, then kept only in-frame beta chains. For every CDR3 protein sequence, its rows merge into one entry that carries the most common genes and DNA. The V and J calls and clone size come from TCRdb's table, not from the authors' own analysis. This sample is represented by around 340,000 distinct CDR3 sequences; about 8.7% of them were singletons. The biggest ten clones account for roughly 18% of the sample.

The sample's treatment or condition label, decoded: live attenuated yellow fever vaccine strain. At every blood-draw timepoint, two biological replicates of bulk PBMCs were collected. PBMCs were isolated from peripheral blood using a standard Ficoll-Paque protocol. RNA was extracted with TriZol from bulk PBMCs, CD4 and CD8 fractions, and dextramer-positive and dextramer-negative fractions. Sample: PBMCs, taken on the day of the first yellow fever vaccination. The TCR originated in a man in his late teens or twenties who received the YFV17D yellow fever vaccine.

This receptor carries the CDR3 CSARDPRGSTDTQYF. The DNA sequence is TGCAGTGCTAGAGATCCCCGGGGGAGCACAGATACGCAGTATTTT. This sequence uses TRBV20-1 and TRBJ2-3, with a tentative D gene TRBD2 over 6 matching bases. Measured from the cysteine to the phenylalanine, the CDR3 is 15 residues long. The read is trimmed to its CDR3 DNA, 45 bases read in frame from base 1. Cut back by 0 bases and 0 bases, the V and J ends lie 10 bases apart. The CDR1 and CDR2 encoded by the germline V gene (reference sequence) are DFQATT and SNEGSKA.